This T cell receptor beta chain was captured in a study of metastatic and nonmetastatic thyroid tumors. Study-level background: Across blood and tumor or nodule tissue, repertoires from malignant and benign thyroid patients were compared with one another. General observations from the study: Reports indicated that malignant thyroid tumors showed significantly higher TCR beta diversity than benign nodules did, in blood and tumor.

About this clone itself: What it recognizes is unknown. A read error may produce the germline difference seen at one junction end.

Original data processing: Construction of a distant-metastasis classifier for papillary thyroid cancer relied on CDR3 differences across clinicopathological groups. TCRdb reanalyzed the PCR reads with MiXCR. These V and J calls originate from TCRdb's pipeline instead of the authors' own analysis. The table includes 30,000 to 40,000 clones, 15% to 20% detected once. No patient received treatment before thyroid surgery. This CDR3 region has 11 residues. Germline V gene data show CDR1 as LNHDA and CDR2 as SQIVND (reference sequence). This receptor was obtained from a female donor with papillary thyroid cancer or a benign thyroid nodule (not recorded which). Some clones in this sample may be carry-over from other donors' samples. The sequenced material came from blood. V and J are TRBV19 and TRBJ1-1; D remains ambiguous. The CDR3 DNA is TGTGCCAGTTCACCGGGGAATGAAGCTTTATTT. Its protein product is CASSPGNEALF. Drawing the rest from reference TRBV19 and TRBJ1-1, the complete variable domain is DGGITQSPKYLFRKEGQNVTLSCEQNLNHDAMYWYRQDPGQGLRLIYYSQIVNDFQKGDIAEGYSVSREKKESFPLTVTSAQKNPTAFYLCASSPGNEALFGQGTRLTVV.